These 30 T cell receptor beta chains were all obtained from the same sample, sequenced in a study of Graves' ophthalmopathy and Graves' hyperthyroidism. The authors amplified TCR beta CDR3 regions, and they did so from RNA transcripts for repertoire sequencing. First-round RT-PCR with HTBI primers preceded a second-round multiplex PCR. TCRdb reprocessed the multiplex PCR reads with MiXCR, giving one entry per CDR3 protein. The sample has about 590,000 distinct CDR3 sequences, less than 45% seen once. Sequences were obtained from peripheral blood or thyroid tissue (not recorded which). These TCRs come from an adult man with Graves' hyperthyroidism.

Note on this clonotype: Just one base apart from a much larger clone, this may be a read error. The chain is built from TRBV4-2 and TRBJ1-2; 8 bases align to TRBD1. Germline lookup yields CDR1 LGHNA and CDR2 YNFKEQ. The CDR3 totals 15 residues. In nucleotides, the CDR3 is TGTGCCAGCAGCCAAGAGGACAGGGTAAACTATGGCTACGCCTTC. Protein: CASSQEDRVNYGYAF.

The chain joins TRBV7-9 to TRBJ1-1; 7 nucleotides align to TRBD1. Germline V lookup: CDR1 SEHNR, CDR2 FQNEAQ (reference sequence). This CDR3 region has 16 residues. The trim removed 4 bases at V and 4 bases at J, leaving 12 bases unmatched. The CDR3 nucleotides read TGTGCCAGCAGCTCCTTATACAGGGGTTGGGGCACTGAAGCTTTCTTT. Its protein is CASSSLYRGWGTEAFF.

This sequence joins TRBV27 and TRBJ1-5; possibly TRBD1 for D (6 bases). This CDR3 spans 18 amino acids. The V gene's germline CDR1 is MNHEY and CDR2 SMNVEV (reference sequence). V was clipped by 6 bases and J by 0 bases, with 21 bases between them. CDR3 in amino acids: CASSPVGVRGYSNQPQHF. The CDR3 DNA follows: TGTGCCAGCAGCCCCGTAGGTGTCAGGGGCTATAGCAATCAGCCCCAGCATTTT.

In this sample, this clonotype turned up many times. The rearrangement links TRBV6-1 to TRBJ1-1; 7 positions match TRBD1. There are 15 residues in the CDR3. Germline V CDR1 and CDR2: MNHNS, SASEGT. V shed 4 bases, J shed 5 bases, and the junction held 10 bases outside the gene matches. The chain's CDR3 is CASSAATGRWTEAFF. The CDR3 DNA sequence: TGTGCCAGCAGTGCCGCGACAGGGAGGTGGACTGAAGCTTTCTTT.

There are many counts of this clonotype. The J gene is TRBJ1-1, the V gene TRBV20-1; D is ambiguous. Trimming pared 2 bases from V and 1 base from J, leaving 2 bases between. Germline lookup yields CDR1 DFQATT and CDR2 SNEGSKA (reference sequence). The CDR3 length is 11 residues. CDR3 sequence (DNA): TGCAGTGCTAGACGGAACACTGAAGCTTTCTTT. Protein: CSARRNTEAFF.

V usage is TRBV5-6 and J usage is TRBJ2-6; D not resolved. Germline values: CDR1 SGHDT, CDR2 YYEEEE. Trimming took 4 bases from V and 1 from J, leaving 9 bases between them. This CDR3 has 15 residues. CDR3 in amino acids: CASSHQLSGANVLTF. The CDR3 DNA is TGTGCCAGCAGCCACCAGCTTTCTGGGGCCAACGTCCTGACTTTC.

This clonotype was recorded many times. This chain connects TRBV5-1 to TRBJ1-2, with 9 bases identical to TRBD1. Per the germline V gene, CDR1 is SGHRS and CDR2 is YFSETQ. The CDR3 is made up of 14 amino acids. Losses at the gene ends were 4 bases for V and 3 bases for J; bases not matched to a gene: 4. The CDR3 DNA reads TGCGCCAGCAGCCTAGACAGGGGGGACTATGGCTACACCTTC. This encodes CASSLDRGDYGYTF. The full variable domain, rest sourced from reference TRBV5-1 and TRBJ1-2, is KAGVTQTPRYLIKTRGQQVTLSCSPISGHRSVSWYQQTPGQGLQFLFEYFSETQRNKGNFPGRFSGRQFSNSRSEMNVSTLELGDSALYLCASSLDRGDYGYTFGSGTRLTVV.

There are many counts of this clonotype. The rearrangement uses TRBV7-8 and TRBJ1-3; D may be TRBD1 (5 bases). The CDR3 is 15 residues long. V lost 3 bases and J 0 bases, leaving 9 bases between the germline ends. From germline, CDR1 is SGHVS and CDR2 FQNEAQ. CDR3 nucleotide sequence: TGTGCCAGCAGCTTCGGGACCAACTCTGGAAACACCATATATTTT. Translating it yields CASSFGTNSGNTIYF.

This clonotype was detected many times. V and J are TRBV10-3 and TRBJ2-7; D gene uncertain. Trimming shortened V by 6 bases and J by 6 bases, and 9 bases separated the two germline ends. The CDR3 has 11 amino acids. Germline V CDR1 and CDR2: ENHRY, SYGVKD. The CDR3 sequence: CAIRNSGEQYF. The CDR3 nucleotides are TGTGCCATCAGGAACTCGGGCGAGCAGTACTTC.

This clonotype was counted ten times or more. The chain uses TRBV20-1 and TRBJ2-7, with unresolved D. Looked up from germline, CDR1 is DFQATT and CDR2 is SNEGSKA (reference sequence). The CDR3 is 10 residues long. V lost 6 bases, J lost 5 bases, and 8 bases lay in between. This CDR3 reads CSASDHEQYF. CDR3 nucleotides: TGCAGTGCGTCCGACCACGAGCAGTACTTC.

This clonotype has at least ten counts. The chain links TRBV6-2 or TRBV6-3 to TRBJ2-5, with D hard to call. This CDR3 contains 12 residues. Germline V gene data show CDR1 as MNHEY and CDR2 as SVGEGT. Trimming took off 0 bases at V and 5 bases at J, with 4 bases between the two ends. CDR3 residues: CASSYSKETQYF. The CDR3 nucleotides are TGTGCCAGCAGTTACTCGAAGGAGACCCAGTACTTC.

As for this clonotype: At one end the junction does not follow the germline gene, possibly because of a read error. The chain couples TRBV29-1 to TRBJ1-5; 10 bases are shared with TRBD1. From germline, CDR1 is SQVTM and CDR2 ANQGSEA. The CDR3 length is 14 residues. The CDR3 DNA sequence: TGTAGCGCGGGGACAGGGGCCTTCAATCAGTCCCAGCATTTT. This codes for CSAGTGAFNQSQHF.

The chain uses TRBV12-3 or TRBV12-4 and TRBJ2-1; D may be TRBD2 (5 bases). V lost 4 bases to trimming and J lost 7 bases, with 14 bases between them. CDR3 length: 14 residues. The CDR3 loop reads CASSWGKRSNEQFF. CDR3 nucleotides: TGTGCCAGCAGTTGGGGTAAGCGGAGTAATGAGCAGTTCTTC.

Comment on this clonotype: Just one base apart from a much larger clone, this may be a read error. In DNA form, the CDR3 reads TGTGCCAGCAGTTACGAAGGGGCCGCCTCTGAAGCTTTCTTT. It yields the protein CASSYEGAASEAFF. The chain recombines TRBV6-1 with TRBJ1-1, with D perhaps TRBD1 (5 bases). V gave up 5 bases and J gave up 6 bases, with 16 bases separating them. Germline V gene data show CDR1 as MNHNS and CDR2 as SASEGT. This CDR3 comprises 14 residues.

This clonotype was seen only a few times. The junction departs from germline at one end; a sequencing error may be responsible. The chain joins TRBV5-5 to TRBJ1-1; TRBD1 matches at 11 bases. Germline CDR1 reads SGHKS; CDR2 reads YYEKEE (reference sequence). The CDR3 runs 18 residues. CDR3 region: CASSQAGTGGIRNTEAFF. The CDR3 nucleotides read TGCGCCAGCAGCCAGGCCGGGACAGGGGGGATACGGAACACTGAAGCTTTCTTT.

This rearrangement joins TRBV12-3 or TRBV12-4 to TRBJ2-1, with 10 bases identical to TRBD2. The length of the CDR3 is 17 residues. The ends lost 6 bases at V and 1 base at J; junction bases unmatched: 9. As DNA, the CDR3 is TGTGCCAGCAGCACGACTAGCGGGCGGACGTCCTACAATGAGCAGTTCTTC. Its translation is CASSTTSGRTSYNEQFF.

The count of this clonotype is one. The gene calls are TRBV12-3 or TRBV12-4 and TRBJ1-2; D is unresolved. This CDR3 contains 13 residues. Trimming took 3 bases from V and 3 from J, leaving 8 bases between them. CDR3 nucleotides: TGTGCCAGCAGTTTTGTAGAGCACTATGGCTACACCTTC. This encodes CASSFVEHYGYTF.

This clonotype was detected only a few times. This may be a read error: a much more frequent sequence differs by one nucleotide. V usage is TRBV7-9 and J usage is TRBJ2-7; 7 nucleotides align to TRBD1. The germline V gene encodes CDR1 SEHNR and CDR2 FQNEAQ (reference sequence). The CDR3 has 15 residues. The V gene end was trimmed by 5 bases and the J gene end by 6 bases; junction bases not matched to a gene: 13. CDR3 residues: CASSGDRERSREQYF. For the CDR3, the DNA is TGTGCCAGCAGCGGTGACAGGGAGCGCTCCCGCGAGCAGTACTTC.

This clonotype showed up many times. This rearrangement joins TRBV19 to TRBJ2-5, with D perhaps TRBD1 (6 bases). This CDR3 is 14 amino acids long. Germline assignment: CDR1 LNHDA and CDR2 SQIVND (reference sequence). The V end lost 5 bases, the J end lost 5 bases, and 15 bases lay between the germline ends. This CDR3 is CASSEDSNQETQYF. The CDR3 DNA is TGTGCCAGTAGTGAGGACAGCAATCAGGAGACCCAGTACTTC.

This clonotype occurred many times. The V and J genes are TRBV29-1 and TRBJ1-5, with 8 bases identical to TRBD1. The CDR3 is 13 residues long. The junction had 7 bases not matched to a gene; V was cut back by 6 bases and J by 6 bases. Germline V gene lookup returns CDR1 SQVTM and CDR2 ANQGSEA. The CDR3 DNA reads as TGCAGCGTGGAGGACAGGGTTGGTCAGCCCCAGCATTTT. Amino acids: CSVEDRVGQPQHF.

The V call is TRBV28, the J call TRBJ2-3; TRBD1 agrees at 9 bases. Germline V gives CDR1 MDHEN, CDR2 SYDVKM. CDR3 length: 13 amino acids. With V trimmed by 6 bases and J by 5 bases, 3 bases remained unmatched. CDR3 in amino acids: CASRGQGLDTQYF. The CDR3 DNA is TGTGCCAGCAGGGGACAGGGTCTAGATACGCAGTATTTT.

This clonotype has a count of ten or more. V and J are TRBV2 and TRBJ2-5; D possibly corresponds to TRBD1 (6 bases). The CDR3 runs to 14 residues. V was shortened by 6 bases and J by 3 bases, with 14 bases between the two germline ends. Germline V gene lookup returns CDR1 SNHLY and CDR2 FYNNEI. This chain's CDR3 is CASRRTAAEETQYF. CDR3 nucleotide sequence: TGTGCCAGCAGGCGGACAGCGGCGGAAGAGACCCAGTACTTC.

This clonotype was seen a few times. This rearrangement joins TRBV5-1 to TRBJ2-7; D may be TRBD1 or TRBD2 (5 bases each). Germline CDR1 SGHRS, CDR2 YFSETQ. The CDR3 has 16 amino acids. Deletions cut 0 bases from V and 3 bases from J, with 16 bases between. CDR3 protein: CASSLDLFRGDYEQYF. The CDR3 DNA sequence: TGCGCCAGCAGCTTGGATCTGTTTAGAGGGGACTACGAGCAGTACTTC.

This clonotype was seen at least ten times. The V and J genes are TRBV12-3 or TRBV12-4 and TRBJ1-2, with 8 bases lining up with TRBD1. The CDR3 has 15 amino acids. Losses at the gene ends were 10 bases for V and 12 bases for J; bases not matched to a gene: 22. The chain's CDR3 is CATDALFPTTGAHTF. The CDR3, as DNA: TGTGCCACAGATGCCCTTTTCCCGACGACAGGGGCCCACACCTTC.

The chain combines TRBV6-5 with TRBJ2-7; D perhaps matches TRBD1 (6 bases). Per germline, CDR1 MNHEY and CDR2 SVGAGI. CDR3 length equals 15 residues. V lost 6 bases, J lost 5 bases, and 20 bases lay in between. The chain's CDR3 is CASSNPRGRANEQYF. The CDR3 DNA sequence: TGTGCCAGCAGCAACCCAAGGGGGAGAGCCAACGAGCAGTACTTC.

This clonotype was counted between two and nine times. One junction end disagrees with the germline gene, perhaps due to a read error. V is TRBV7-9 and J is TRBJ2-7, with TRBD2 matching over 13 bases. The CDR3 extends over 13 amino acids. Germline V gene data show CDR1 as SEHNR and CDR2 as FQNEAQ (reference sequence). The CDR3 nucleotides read TGTGCCAGCAGCTATGGACTAGCGGGAGTCGTCGACTTC. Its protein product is CASSYGLAGVVDF.

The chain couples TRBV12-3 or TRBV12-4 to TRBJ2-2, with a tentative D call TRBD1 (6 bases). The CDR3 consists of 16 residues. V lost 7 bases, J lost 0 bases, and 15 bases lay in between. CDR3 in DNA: TGTGCCAGCAAACGGAGGACAGTTACGAACACCGGGGAGCTGTTTTTT. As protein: CASKRRTVTNTGELFF.

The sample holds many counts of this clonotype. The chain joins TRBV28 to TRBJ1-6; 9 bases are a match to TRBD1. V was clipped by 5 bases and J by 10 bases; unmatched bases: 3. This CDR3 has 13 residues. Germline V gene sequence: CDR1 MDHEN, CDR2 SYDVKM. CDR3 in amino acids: CASSRDRVSPLHF. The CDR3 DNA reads TGTGCCAGCAGTAGGGACAGGGTCTCACCCCTCCACTTT.

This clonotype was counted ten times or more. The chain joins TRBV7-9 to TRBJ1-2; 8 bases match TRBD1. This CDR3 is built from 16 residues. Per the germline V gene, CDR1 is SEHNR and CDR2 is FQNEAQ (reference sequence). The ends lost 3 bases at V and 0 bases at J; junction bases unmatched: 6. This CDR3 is CASSLGQVYSNYGYTF. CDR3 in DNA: TGTGCCAGCAGCTTGGGACAGGTCTACTCTAACTATGGCTACACCTTC.

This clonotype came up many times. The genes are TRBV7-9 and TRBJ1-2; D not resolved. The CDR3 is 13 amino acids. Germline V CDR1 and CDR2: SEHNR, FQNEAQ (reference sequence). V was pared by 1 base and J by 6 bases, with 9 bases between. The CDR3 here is CASSLGWVDGYTF. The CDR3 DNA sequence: TGTGCCAGCAGCTTAGGCTGGGTGGATGGCTACACCTTC. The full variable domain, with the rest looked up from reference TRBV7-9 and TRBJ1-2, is DTGVSQNPRHKITKRGQNVTFRCDPISEHNRLYWYRQTLGQGPEFLTYFQNEAQLEKSRLLSDRFSAERPKGSFSTLEIQRTEQGDSAMYLCASSLGWVDGYTFGSGTRLTVV.